These 10 T cell receptor beta chains originate from one sample sequenced in a study of regulatory T cells in long-lasting Graves disease. CDR3 regions were amplified by Arm-PCR using iRepertoire HTBI primers to build TCR beta libraries. MiXCR, applied by TCRdb to the multiplex PCR reads, yields one record per CDR3 protein. The repertoire holds about 470,000 distinct CDR3 sequences, with 20% to 25% as singletons. Time point given: persistent/refractory GD, antithyroid drugs over 5 years with positive TRAb. Making the TCR library involved RNA that had been extracted from PBMCs. This specimen was peripheral blood mononuclear cells (PBMCs), taken when the disease was refractory, from a patient treated with antithyroid drugs. Receptors originate from a female donor with Graves disease.

As to this clonotype: It is likely a read error, because the conserved phenylalanine at the end of the CDR3 is missing. Written as DNA, the CDR3 is TGTGCCAGCACCACCGTCGGGTACGAGCAGTACTCC. Translated: CASTTVGYEQYS. V and J are TRBV2 and TRBJ2-7; no definite D call. Germline loops: CDR1 SNHLY, CDR2 FYNNEI. The CDR3 length is 12 residues. V was shortened by 7 bases and J by 4 bases, with 11 bases between the two germline ends.

This clonotype was recorded a few times. The rearrangement joins TRBV6-9 to TRBJ2-7; D not certain. In germline, CDR1 is MNHGY, CDR2 SVAAGI. V lost 3 bases, J lost 1 base, and 10 bases lay in between. This CDR3 region has 14 residues. This CDR3 is CASSYRDGSYEQYF. The CDR3 nucleotides are TGTGCCAGCAGTTACCGCGACGGATCCTACGAGCAGTACTTC.

The gene calls are TRBV9 and TRBJ2-5; D is perhaps TRBD1 or TRBD2 (5 bases each). The V gene's germline CDR1 is SGDLS and CDR2 YYNGEE. V lost 7 bases and J 2 bases, leaving 12 bases between the germline ends. CDR3 size: 13 residues. In DNA form, the CDR3 reads TGTGCCAGCCGTGGGGGAAATCAAGAGACCCAGTACTTC. Translation gives CASRGGNQETQYF. The complete variable domain, with remaining parts taken from reference TRBV9 and TRBJ2-5, reads DSGVTQTPKHLITATGQRVTLRCSPRSGDLSVYWYQQSLDQGLQFLIQYYNGEERAKGNILERFSAQQFPDLHSELNLSSLELGDSALYFCASRGGNQETQYFGPGTRLLVL.

The chain is built from TRBV4-3 and TRBJ2-3, with 10 bases aligning to TRBD2. J gave up 2 bases and V 0 bases, and 5 bases lay outside the gene matches. There are 17 residues in the CDR3. Looked up from germline, CDR1 is LGHNA and CDR2 is YSLEER. The DNA of the CDR3 is TGCGCCAGCAGCCAAGATCAAACTAGCGGGAACACAGATACGCAGTATTTT. Amino acids: CASSQDQTSGNTDTQYF.

There are a few counts of this clonotype. The chain has TRBV11-2 and TRBJ2-7; D is unresolved. Trimming took 5 bases from V and 3 from J, leaving 14 bases between them. CDR1 and CDR2 from the germline V gene are SGHAT and FQNNGV. The CDR3 runs to 14 residues. CDR3 amino acids: CASSPPWADYEQYF. For the CDR3, the DNA is TGTGCCAGCAGCCCCCCCTGGGCCGACTACGAGCAGTACTTC.

This clonotype was counted only a few times. V gene TRBV9 combines with J gene TRBJ2-2, with D perhaps TRBD1 (6 bases). This CDR3 has 16 residues. The germline CDR1 and CDR2 sequences are SGDLS and YYNGEE. V gave up 0 bases and J gave up 9 bases, with 18 bases separating them. In DNA form, the CDR3 reads TGTGCCAGCAGCGTAGGAAGGGCAGGGGAAATCCGGGAGCTGTTTTTT. Its protein is CASSVGRAGEIRELFF.

The chain employs TRBV11-2 and TRBJ2-2; a weak D match, TRBD1 (5 bases). The V and J ends lost 1 base and 4 bases respectively, with 10 bases between them. CDR3 length: 15 residues. The germline CDR1 and CDR2 sequences are SGHAT and FQNNGV. The CDR3 loop is CASSLVQGITGELFF. Here the CDR3 DNA reads TGTGCCAGCAGCTTAGTCCAGGGAATCACCGGGGAGCTGTTTTTT.

This clonotype was observed many times. The rearrangement links TRBV27 to TRBJ2-4; TRBD1 matches 9 bases. Germline CDR1 and CDR2: MNHEY and SMNVEV (reference sequence). The CDR3 covers 13 residues. V shed 10 bases and J 6 bases; nucleotides not matched to a gene: 7. CDR3 sequence (DNA): TGTGCCACAAGACAGGGGGGGGGAAACATTCAGTACTTC. Encoded protein: CATRQGGGNIQYF.

The gene calls are TRBV7-3 and TRBJ1-5, with no clear D. Germline V lookup: CDR1 SGHTA, CDR2 FQGTGA. The length of the CDR3 is 13 residues. V was shortened by 2 bases and J by 7 bases, with 9 bases between the two germline ends. The CDR3 spells CASSLEYGQPQHF. CDR3 nucleotide sequence: TGTGCCAGCAGCTTAGAGTACGGGCAGCCCCAGCATTTT.

The table lists this clonotype with a few counts. This chain uses TRBV5-1 with TRBJ2-6; D unclear. The CDR3 spans 15 residues. The germline V gene encodes CDR1 SGHRS and CDR2 YFSETQ. V was shortened by 2 bases and J by 1 base, with 7 bases between the two germline ends. The CDR3 loop is CASSLVESGANVLTF. The DNA for the CDR3 is TGCGCCAGCAGCTTAGTGGAATCTGGGGCCAACGTCCTGACTTTC.